This entry concerns a single TCR beta chain. Its antigen is as yet unknown. The sample carries other DNA sequences with the same CDR3. This sample is drawn from a study of T cell clones after liver transplantation. Study overall: Pre-transplant mixed lymphocyte reactions yielded third-party-reactive TCRbeta sequences as comparators for graft-donor-reactive sequences. Regarding the study as a whole: A significant post-transplant drop in circulating graft-donor-reactive CD4 TCRbeta sequences occurred in most of the 8 subjects. Post-transplant time points were not standardized, so conclusions are preliminary.

Data came from immunoSEQ multiplex PCR; TCRdb stores just in-frame clones and leaves some out. The sample contains about 33,000 clones, 90% to 95% of which appear only once. The CDR3 has 18 residues. In germline, CDR1 is SGHTA, CDR2 FQGTGA. V lost 6 bases, J lost 0 bases, and 10 bases stayed unmatched. Sorting of unstimulated PBMCs yielded separate CD3+CD4+ and CD3+CD8+ fractions. This sample comprised CD8+ T cells from blood, obtained 12 months after liver transplant. The V gene is TRBV7-3, the J gene TRBJ2-1; TRBD2 matches 11 bases. This TCR derives from a human patient who received a liver transplant. Among the T cells, some may be from the graft donor. DNA for the CDR3: TGTGCCAGCAGTCCGACTAGCGGGATTAAAAGCTCCTACAATGAGCAGTTCTTC. Amino acids: CASSPTSGIKSSYNEQFF.